This T cell receptor beta chain stems from a study of CD8 T cells in Susac syndrome (dated by TCRdb to the late 2010s). Regarding the research as a whole: Repertoire sequencing was used to test whether CD8+ T cell activation and differentiation in Susac syndrome was antigen driven. CD8+ T cell repertoire clonality was compared between about a dozen healthy donors, approximately 14 Susac syndrome patients and around 15 multiple sclerosis patients.

High-throughput TCR beta sequencing profiled peripheral blood CD8+ and CD4+ T cells from healthy donors, Susac syndrome patients and multiple sclerosis patients. The multiple sclerosis controls were treatment-naive patients whose relapsing-remitting disease, either stable or active, fulfilled the revised McDonald criteria. Bulk CD8+ and CD4+ T cells were purified by magnetic negative isolation, whereas CD8+ TEMRA cells were enriched by FACS. Blood was drawn into EDTA tubes, processed within 24 hours, and PBMCs were isolated by density gradient centrifugation. PBMCs destined for TCR sequencing were cryopreserved in liquid nitrogen and later thawed in a 37 °C water bath. The sorted or isolated CD4+, CD8+ and CD8+ TEMRA cells reached a purity of at least 90%. The paper as a whole reports these results and caveats: The number of individuals in the TCR sequencing and HLA analysis was recognized as being relatively small.

With respect to this clonotype: What this receptor recognizes is not known. Qualities for individual bases were not recorded, and no much larger clone is one base off.

Reading from cysteine to phenylalanine, the CDR3 counts 10 amino acids. The retained sequence is limited to the CDR3, 30 bases, with the frame set at the first base. The junction shows trimming of 8 bases on V and 6 bases on J, plus 7 bases between the germline ends. From the germline V gene, CDR1 is SNHLY and CDR2 is FYNNEI. RNA was extracted using the RNeasy kit, and about 0.5 to 1 ug of the RNA was reverse transcribed with random hexamers. The immunoSEQ multiplex PCR assay, which covers 54 Vbeta and 13 Jbeta segments, was used to amplify TCR beta CDR3 regions. PCR amplification bias was corrected using a synthetic template baseline for primer optimization and computational correction. Under the source paper's analysis protocol: Reads were annotated to V, D and J genes per IMGT and analyzed with immunoSEQ Analyzer, keeping only productive sequences. To calculate clonality, Shannon entropy was normalized by log2 of the number of productive unique sequences and then subtracted from one. Public and private clones were assessed among the 100 most prevalent clones of each patient and control. A clone was defined as Susac-specific if it was absent from the healthy and MS cohorts, from approximately 980 published viral clones and from other ImmuneACCESS disease sequences. TCRdb reran the public reads through fastp at Q25 and MiXCR, keeping productive beta chains. Every distinct CDR3 protein forms one entry, paired with its most common genes and DNA. TCRdb's processing, not the study's, gives the V and J calls here. In all, the sample holds about 180,000 distinct CDR3 sequences, and 85% to 95% of those were seen once. Jointly, the top ten make up about 0.16% of the sample.

Recombination connected TRBV2 to TRBJ1-1, with the D gene not clear enough to name. Input material: CD8+ T cells from PBMCs. This TCR derives from a human donor with multiple sclerosis. The encoded CDR3 is CASGGPEAFF. The nucleotides read TGTGCCAGCGGTGGACCTGAAGCTTTCTTT.